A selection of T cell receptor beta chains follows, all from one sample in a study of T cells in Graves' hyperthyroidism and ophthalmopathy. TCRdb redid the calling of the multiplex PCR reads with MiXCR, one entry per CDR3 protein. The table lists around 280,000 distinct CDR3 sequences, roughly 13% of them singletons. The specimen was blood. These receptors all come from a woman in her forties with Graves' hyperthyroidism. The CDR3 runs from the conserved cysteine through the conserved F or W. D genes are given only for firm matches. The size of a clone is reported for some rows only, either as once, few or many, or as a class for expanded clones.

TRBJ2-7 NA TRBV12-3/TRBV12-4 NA CASSRLSAHEQYF TGTGCCAGCAGTCGACTCAGCGCCCACGAGCAGTACTTC
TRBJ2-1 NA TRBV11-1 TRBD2 CASGSSGRPYNEQFF TGTGCCAGCGGGTCTAGCGGGAGGCCCTACAATGAGCAGTTCTTC
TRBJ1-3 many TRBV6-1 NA CASMGVRNTIYF TGTGCCAGCATGGGGGTTAGAAACACCATATATTTT
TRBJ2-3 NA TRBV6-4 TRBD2 CASSDSGRTDTQYF TGTGCCAGCAGTGATAGCGGGAGGACAGATACGCAGTATTTT
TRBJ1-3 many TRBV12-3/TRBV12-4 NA CASKIAAGNTIYF TGTGCCAGCAAGATTGCAGCAGGAAACACCATATATTTT
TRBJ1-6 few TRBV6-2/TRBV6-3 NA CASSGSSNPPPHF TGTGCCAGCAGTGGTTCTTCCAATCCACCCCCCCACTTT
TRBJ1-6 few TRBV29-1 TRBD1 CSARQGGNSPLHF TGCAGCGCCCGACAGGGCGGAAATTCACCCCTCCACTTT
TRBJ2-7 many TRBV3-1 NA CASSPFMDSTYEQYF TGTGCCAGCAGCCCCTTCATGGACAGCACCTACGAGCAGTACTTC
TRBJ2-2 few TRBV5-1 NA CASIGQNTGELFF TGCGCCAGCATTGGTCAGAACACCGGGGAGCTGTTTTTT
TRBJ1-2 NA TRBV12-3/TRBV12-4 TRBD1 CASSLFGTGGSYGYTF TGTGCCAGCAGTTTGTTTGGGACAGGGGGTTCCTATGGCTACACCTTC
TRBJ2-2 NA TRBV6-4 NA CASSEHQNTGELFF TGTGCCAGCAGTGAACATCAAAACACCGGGGAGCTGTTTTTT
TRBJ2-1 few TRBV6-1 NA CASRQGGAYNEQFF TGTGCCAGTCGCCAAGGGGGGGCCTACAATGAGCAGTTCTTC
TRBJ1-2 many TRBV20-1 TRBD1 CSAHRQGTYYGYTF TGCAGTGCTCACAGACAGGGGACTTACTATGGCTACACCTTC
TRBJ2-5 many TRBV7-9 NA CASSSRTVLETQYF TGTGCCAGCAGCTCCAGGACGGTTCTAGAGACCCAGTACTTC
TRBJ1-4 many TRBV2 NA CASSEGQDEKLFF TGTGCCAGCAGTGAAGGGCAGGATGAAAAACTGTTTTTT
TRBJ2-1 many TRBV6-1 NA CASSEWAGSSYNEQFF TGTGCCAGCAGTGAATGGGCGGGAAGCTCCTACAATGAGCAGTTCTTC
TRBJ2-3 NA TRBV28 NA CASSYLIGGTDTQYF TGTGCCAGCAGTTACCTGATAGGGGGTACAGATACGCAGTATTTT
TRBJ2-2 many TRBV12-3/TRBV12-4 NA CASSSLGFVFGGRGTGELFF TGTGCCAGCAGTTCCCTAGGGTTTGTGTTCGGGGGCAGGGGGACCGGGGAGCTGTTTTTT
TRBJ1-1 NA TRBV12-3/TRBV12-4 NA CATNRAPHPEAFF TGTGCCACCAACAGGGCCCCGCACCCTGAAGCTTTCTTT
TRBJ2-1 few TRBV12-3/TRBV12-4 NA CASRPGDNSYNEQFF TGTGCCAGCAGGCCAGGGGACAACTCCTACAATGAGCAGTTCTTC
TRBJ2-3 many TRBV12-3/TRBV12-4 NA CASTQGTTSTDTQYF TGTGCCAGCACCCAAGGGACCACTAGCACAGATACGCAGTATTTT
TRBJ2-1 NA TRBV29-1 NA CSVPDRDREQCF TGCAGCGTCCCCGACAGGGATCGGGAGCAGTGCTTC
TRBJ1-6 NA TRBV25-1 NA CASKVRGWGSPLHF TGTGCCAGCAAGGTTAGGGGATGGGGTTCACCCCTCCACTTT
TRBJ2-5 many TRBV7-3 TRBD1 CASSLNRGHQETQYF TGTGCCAGCAGCTTAAACAGGGGCCACCAAGAGACCCAGTACTTC
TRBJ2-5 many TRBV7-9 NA CASSLALAPETQYF TGTGCCAGCAGCTTAGCCCTAGCCCCAGAGACCCAGTACTTC
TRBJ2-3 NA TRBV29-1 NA CSVVRVGTDTQYF TGCAGCGTTGTACGAGTTGGCACAGATACGCAGTATTTT
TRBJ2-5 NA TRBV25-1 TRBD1 CASRKTTGTVKETQYF TGTGCCAGCAGGAAAACAACCGGGACAGTCAAAGAGACCCAGTACTTC
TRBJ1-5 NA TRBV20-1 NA CSADGTLGNQPQHF TGCAGTGCTGACGGGACCCTCGGGAATCAGCCCCAGCATTTT
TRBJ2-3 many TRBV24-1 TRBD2 CATTGAGEKADTQYF TGTGCCACGACCGGAGCGGGAGAGAAGGCAGATACGCAGTATTTT